This TCR beta chain is from a study of blood T cell repertoires in COVID-19. Study in general: COVID-19 samples, acute and convalescent, were from the United States, Italy and Spain.

This CDR3 has 16 residues. Trimming at V came to 3 bases and at J to 6 bases, leaving 7 bases not matched to a gene. Germline V CDR1 and CDR2: LGHNA, YNFKEQ. This clone was detected once. Seattle patients were enrolled while actively infected and followed longitudinally. As handled by the study authors: Reference gene primer amplification gave nucleated cell count estimates. Clones were read by immunoSEQ multiplex PCR, and TCRdb kept only the in-frame ones, dropping some. V and J calls and clone size are copied from that table; D and trimming were computed from the DNA. The table shows 450,000 or so clones, with about 90% occurring only once.

This TCR came from a man younger than 35 with COVID-19, enrolled during active disease. V and J are TRBV4-2 and TRBJ2-5, with TRBD2 matching 13 bases. Sequencing was performed on peripheral blood. The DNA of the CDR3 is TGTGCCAGCAGCCACACTAGCGGGGGGGCCGTTAAGACCCAGTACTTC. It codes for CASSHTSGGAVKTQYF.